Listed below are T cell receptor beta chains from one sample, sequenced in a study of PD-1 blockade in classical Hodgkin lymphoma. Sequencing used immunoSEQ multiplex PCR; TCRdb keeps in-frame clones, though not all of them. The table records about 30,000 clones, approximately 91% of them present only once. Sequencing used peripheral blood mononuclear cells (PBMCs). Source of these receptors: a human donor with classical Hodgkin lymphoma. The CDR3 runs from the conserved cysteine through the conserved F or W. Each record gives: J gene, D gene, clone size, V gene, CDR3 protein, CDR3 DNA. The D gene is left open where the match is weak. A clone size is listed for some rows: how often the clone was seen (once, few, many), or a class if it is expanded.

J gene: TRBJ2-1
D gene: -
clone size: once
V gene: TRBV10-3
CDR3 protein: CAISEDGSSYNEQFF
CDR3 DNA: TGTGCCATCAGTGAGGATGGAAGCTCCTACAATGAGCAGTTCTTC

J gene: TRBJ2-2
D gene: -
clone size: -
V gene: TRBV4-3
CDR3 protein: CASSQGSPFSTGELFF
CDR3 DNA: TGCGCCAGCAGCCAAGGTAGCCCGTTCAGCACCGGGGAGCTGTTTTTT

J gene: TRBJ2-7
D gene: -
clone size: -
V gene: TRBV11-2
CDR3 protein: CASSRTRGTPGKGGEQYF
CDR3 DNA: TGTGCCAGCAGCCGGACCAGGGGAACACCGGGTAAAGGAGGCGAGCAGTACTTC

J gene: TRBJ1-5
D gene: -
clone size: -
V gene: TRBV5-8
CDR3 protein: CASRQGGDQPQHF
CDR3 DNA: TGTGCCAGCAGACAAGGGGGTGATCAGCCCCAGCATTTT

J gene: TRBJ2-1
D gene: -
clone size: few
V gene: TRBV2
CDR3 protein: CASSQDRTSEQFF
CDR3 DNA: TGTGCCAGCAGCCAAGACAGGACCAGTGAGCAGTTCTTC

J gene: TRBJ2-7
D gene: -
clone size: -
V gene: TRBV11-2
CDR3 protein: CASSLSRHYEQYF
CDR3 DNA: TGTGCCAGCAGCTTAAGCCGGCACTACGAGCAGTACTTC

J gene: TRBJ2-3
D gene: -
clone size: -
V gene: TRBV6-5
CDR3 protein: CASQTGDTQYF
CDR3 DNA: TGTGCCAGCCAAACAGGGGATACGCAGTATTTT

J gene: TRBJ1-2
D gene: TRBD1
clone size: -
V gene: TRBV27
CDR3 protein: CATSQGDRGYGYTF
CDR3 DNA: TGTGCCACCTCCCAGGGGGACAGGGGCTATGGCTACACCTTC

J gene: TRBJ2-7
D gene: -
clone size: -
V gene: TRBV29-1
CDR3 protein: CSVEFYGQGYEQYF
CDR3 DNA: TGCAGCGTTGAATTTTATGGGCAGGGCTACGAGCAGTACTTC

J gene: TRBJ2-3
D gene: TRBD1
clone size: once
V gene: TRBV4-1
CDR3 protein: CASSPRDRGTDTQYF
CDR3 DNA: TGCGCCAGCAGCCCCCGGGACAGGGGGACAGATACGCAGTATTTT

J gene: TRBJ2-7
D gene: -
clone size: -
V gene: TRBV5-6
CDR3 protein: CASSLFSGAYEQYF
CDR3 DNA: TGTGCCAGCAGCTTATTCTCGGGGGCCTACGAGCAGTACTTC

J gene: TRBJ2-2
D gene: TRBD2
clone size: -
V gene: TRBV29-1
CDR3 protein: CSARTSGRQGTGELFF
CDR3 DNA: TGCAGCGCTCGGACTAGCGGGAGGCAGGGAACCGGGGAGCTGTTTTTT

J gene: TRBJ2-2
D gene: TRBD1
clone size: -
V gene: TRBV29-1
CDR3 protein: CSVVPGGVTGELFF
CDR3 DNA: TGCAGCGTTGTCCCAGGGGGCGTCACCGGGGAGCTGTTTTTT

J gene: TRBJ2-1
D gene: TRBD1
clone size: -
V gene: TRBV28
CDR3 protein: CASRPGQGYSEQFF
CDR3 DNA: TGTGCCAGCAGACCGGGACAGGGGTACAGTGAGCAGTTCTTC

J gene: TRBJ2-7
D gene: -
clone size: -
V gene: TRBV7-2
CDR3 protein: CASSPQLWAEAFEQYF
CDR3 DNA: TGTGCCAGCAGCCCACAGCTTTGGGCGGAGGCTTTCGAGCAGTACTTC

J gene: TRBJ2-2
D gene: -
clone size: -
V gene: TRBV29-1
CDR3 protein: CSVVLGQGYTGELFF
CDR3 DNA: TGCAGCGTTGTATTGGGGCAGGGTTACACCGGGGAGCTGTTTTTT

J gene: TRBJ1-2
D gene: -
clone size: -
V gene: TRBV28
CDR3 protein: CASSGYPGVPNYGYTF
CDR3 DNA: TGTGCCAGCAGTGGTTATCCGGGGGTCCCTAACTATGGCTACACCTTC

J gene: TRBJ2-7
D gene: TRBD2
clone size: -
V gene: TRBV7-9
CDR3 protein: CASSFAGAYEQYF
CDR3 DNA: TGTGCCAGCAGTTTTGCGGGAGCCTACGAGCAGTACTTC

J gene: TRBJ2-7
D gene: -
clone size: -
V gene: TRBV6-1
CDR3 protein: CASSELANSYEQYF
CDR3 DNA: TGTGCCAGCAGTGAACTGGCGAACTCCTACGAGCAGTACTTC

J gene: TRBJ1-5
D gene: TRBD1
clone size: few
V gene: TRBV7-2
CDR3 protein: CASSLKGQGEPQHF
CDR3 DNA: TGTGCCAGCAGCTTAAAGGGACAGGGAGAGCCCCAGCATTTT

J gene: TRBJ2-1
D gene: -
clone size: -
V gene: TRBV10-3
CDR3 protein: CATIADGDEQFF
CDR3 DNA: TGTGCCACCATAGCGGACGGGGATGAGCAGTTCTTC

J gene: TRBJ2-7
D gene: TRBD2
clone size: -
V gene: TRBV7-2
CDR3 protein: CASSPRTSASYEQYF
CDR3 DNA: TGTGCCAGCAGCCCCCGGACTAGCGCCTCCTACGAGCAGTACTTC

J gene: TRBJ1-3
D gene: TRBD1
clone size: -
V gene: TRBV4-1
CDR3 protein: CASSQDRVPGNTIYF
CDR3 DNA: TGCGCCAGCAGCCAGGACAGGGTCCCTGGAAACACCATATATTTT

J gene: TRBJ1-3
D gene: -
clone size: few
V gene: TRBV28
CDR3 protein: CASSPPGRGGGNTIYF
CDR3 DNA: TGTGCCAGCAGCCCTCCCGGCAGGGGCGGCGGAAACACCATATATTTT

J gene: TRBJ1-4
D gene: TRBD1
clone size: -
V gene: TRBV2
CDR3 protein: CASSDRGGEKLFF
CDR3 DNA: TGTGCCAGCAGTGACAGGGGGGGCGAAAAACTGTTTTTT

J gene: TRBJ2-1
D gene: -
clone size: -
V gene: TRBV6-1
CDR3 protein: CASSEAVGNVGEQFF
CDR3 DNA: TGTGCCAGCAGTGAAGCGGTCGGCAATGTTGGTGAGCAGTTCTTC

J gene: TRBJ2-1
D gene: -
clone size: -
V gene: TRBV10-3
CDR3 protein: CAISELGLGSNEQFF
CDR3 DNA: TGTGCCATCAGTGAGTTGGGACTGGGCTCCAATGAGCAGTTCTTC

J gene: TRBJ1-2
D gene: -
clone size: -
V gene: TRBV15
CDR3 protein: CATSRDLGRFDYGYTF
CDR3 DNA: TGTGCCACCAGCAGAGATCTTGGCAGGTTCGACTATGGCTACACCTTC

J gene: TRBJ2-7
D gene: -
clone size: -
V gene: TRBV7-6
CDR3 protein: CASSPWGSYEQYF
CDR3 DNA: TGTGCCAGCAGCCCCTGGGGGTCCTACGAGCAGTACTTC

J gene: TRBJ1-3
D gene: -
clone size: -
V gene: TRBV11-2
CDR3 protein: CASSLAPSGNTIYF
CDR3 DNA: TGTGCCAGCAGCTTAGCGCCCTCTGGAAACACCATATATTTT

J gene: TRBJ2-1
D gene: -
clone size: -
V gene: TRBV7-2
CDR3 protein: CASSLLPGVGEQFF
CDR3 DNA: TGTGCCAGCAGCTTACTGCCGGGGGTCGGTGAGCAGTTCTTC

J gene: TRBJ2-5
D gene: -
clone size: -
V gene: TRBV21-1
CDR3 protein: CASSTDRQETQYF
CDR3 DNA: TGTGCCAGCAGCACCGACCGTCAAGAGACCCAGTACTTC

J gene: TRBJ2-3
D gene: -
clone size: -
V gene: TRBV18
CDR3 protein: CASSPVKGDKTDTQYF
CDR3 DNA: TGTGCCAGCTCACCGGTAAAGGGCGATAAGACAGATACGCAGTATTTT

J gene: TRBJ2-3
D gene: -
clone size: few
V gene: TRBV6-5
CDR3 protein: CASSYGQGTDTQYF
CDR3 DNA: TGTGCCAGCAGTTACGGGCAGGGCACAGATACGCAGTATTTT

J gene: TRBJ1-5
D gene: -
clone size: once
V gene: TRBV4-2
CDR3 protein: CASSSSFSSGNQPQHF
CDR3 DNA: TGTGCCAGCAGTTCCTCATTTTCGTCGGGGAATCAGCCCCAGCATTTT

J gene: TRBJ2-2
D gene: -
clone size: -
V gene: TRBV11-3
CDR3 protein: CASSRTAVSGELFF
CDR3 DNA: TGTGCCAGCAGCAGGACAGCCGTCAGCGGGGAGCTGTTTTTT

J gene: TRBJ1-3
D gene: -
clone size: -
V gene: TRBV18
CDR3 protein: CASSLDLAQGSGNTIYF
CDR3 DNA: TGTGCCAGCTCACTGGACTTGGCTCAGGGCTCTGGAAACACCATATATTTT

J gene: TRBJ2-1
D gene: TRBD2
clone size: -
V gene: TRBV5-5
CDR3 protein: CASSLLAGGINEQFF
CDR3 DNA: TGTGCCAGCAGCTTGCTAGCGGGAGGTATCAATGAGCAGTTCTTC

J gene: TRBJ2-3
D gene: -
clone size: -
V gene: TRBV10-1
CDR3 protein: CASGRGLGTQYF
CDR3 DNA: TGCGCCAGCGGACGGGGGCTAGGGACGCAGTATTTT

J gene: TRBJ1-1
D gene: -
clone size: -
V gene: TRBV9
CDR3 protein: CASSPSEDTEAFF
CDR3 DNA: TGTGCCAGCAGCCCCAGTGAGGACACTGAAGCTTTCTTT

J gene: TRBJ2-1
D gene: -
clone size: once
V gene: TRBV7-2
CDR3 protein: CASSLEASNEQFF
CDR3 DNA: TGTGCCAGCAGCTTAGAGGCGTCCAATGAGCAGTTCTTC

J gene: TRBJ1-1
D gene: -
clone size: -
V gene: TRBV10-3
CDR3 protein: CAISESPQGFTEAFF
CDR3 DNA: TGTGCCATCAGTGAGTCTCCGCAGGGTTTCACTGAAGCTTTCTTT

J gene: TRBJ1-1
D gene: -
clone size: -
V gene: TRBV6-1
CDR3 protein: CASSWAGGTEAFF
CDR3 DNA: TGTGCCAGCAGTTGGGCCGGTGGCACTGAAGCTTTCTTT

J gene: TRBJ2-7
D gene: TRBD1
clone size: -
V gene: TRBV5-1
CDR3 protein: CASSTSGTAPYEQYF
CDR3 DNA: TGCGCCAGCAGTACCTCCGGGACAGCGCCCTACGAGCAGTACTTC

J gene: TRBJ2-1
D gene: TRBD2
clone size: -
V gene: TRBV10-3
CDR3 protein: CAISVSGSKDEQFF
CDR3 DNA: TGTGCCATCAGTGTTAGCGGGAGTAAGGATGAGCAGTTCTTC

J gene: TRBJ2-5
D gene: -
clone size: -
V gene: TRBV7-9
CDR3 protein: CASSPGGGRARETQYF
CDR3 DNA: TGTGCCAGCAGCCCCGGAGGGGGGAGGGCCAGGGAGACCCAGTACTTC

J gene: TRBJ2-7
D gene: TRBD2
clone size: once
V gene: TRBV4-3
CDR3 protein: CASSQDRSGTYEQYF
CDR3 DNA: TGCGCCAGCAGCCAAGATCGAAGCGGGACCTACGAGCAGTACTTC

J gene: TRBJ2-3
D gene: -
clone size: -
V gene: TRBV19
CDR3 protein: CASNNPGVTPPGTDTQYF
CDR3 DNA: TGTGCCAGTAACAACCCGGGAGTGACCCCCCCGGGCACAGATACGCAGTATTTT

J gene: TRBJ2-3
D gene: TRBD2
clone size: -
V gene: TRBV5-4
CDR3 protein: CASSLGGLAGVRGTDTQYF
CDR3 DNA: TGTGCCAGCAGCTTGGGAGGACTAGCGGGAGTAAGGGGCACAGATACGCAGTATTTT

J gene: TRBJ2-3
D gene: TRBD2
clone size: -
V gene: TRBV29-1
CDR3 protein: CSVALTSRAGDTQYF
CDR3 DNA: TGCAGCGTGGCTCTGACTAGCCGAGCAGGAGATACGCAGTATTTT

J gene: TRBJ2-5
D gene: -
clone size: -
V gene: TRBV7-2
CDR3 protein: CASSTSGTQYF
CDR3 DNA: TGTGCCAGCAGCACAAGCGGGACCCAGTACTTC

J gene: TRBJ2-5
D gene: -
clone size: -
V gene: TRBV7-2
CDR3 protein: CASSLNGGAGETQYF
CDR3 DNA: TGTGCCAGCAGCTTAAACGGGGGCGCGGGGGAGACCCAGTACTTC

J gene: TRBJ2-2
D gene: -
clone size: -
V gene: TRBV7-2
CDR3 protein: CASSPNTGELFF
CDR3 DNA: TGTGCCAGCAGCCCGAACACCGGGGAGCTGTTTTTT

J gene: TRBJ2-1
D gene: -
clone size: -
V gene: TRBV7-9
CDR3 protein: CASSSTSDSLEQFF
CDR3 DNA: TGTGCCAGCAGTTCAACTTCGGACAGCCTTGAGCAGTTCTTC

J gene: TRBJ2-1
D gene: TRBD1
clone size: -
V gene: TRBV5-8
CDR3 protein: CASSGGQSYNEQFF
CDR3 DNA: TGTGCCAGCAGCGGGGGACAGTCCTACAATGAGCAGTTCTTC

J gene: TRBJ2-2
D gene: TRBD2
clone size: -
V gene: TRBV28
CDR3 protein: CASSSAGLAGTTGELFF
CDR3 DNA: TGTGCCAGCAGTTCCGCTGGACTAGCGGGAACCACCGGGGAGCTGTTTTTT

J gene: TRBJ2-7
D gene: -
clone size: -
V gene: TRBV28
CDR3 protein: CASRQTGTYEQYF
CDR3 DNA: TGTGCCAGCAGACAAACAGGTACCTACGAGCAGTACTTC

J gene: TRBJ2-6
D gene: -
clone size: -
V gene: TRBV2
CDR3 protein: CASSEQSSGANVLTF
CDR3 DNA: TGTGCCAGCAGTGAACAGAGCTCTGGGGCCAACGTCCTGACTTTC